This T cell receptor beta chain was documented in a study of CD8+ T cells in alopecia areata. Study in general: Tofacitinib administration to treated patients was oral, at 5 to 10 mg twice daily.

As regards this clone: Its antigen is not identified.

Regarding treatment: oral pan-JAK inhibitor, 5-10 mg twice daily. Findings of the study overall: Relative to mice, TCR sharing across patients was less clear, a difference possibly HLA-related. An increase in clonality over normal scalp was evident in lesional scalp, especially alopecia totalis/universalis. Links between baseline CD8+ expansion and response need larger treated cohorts.

Isolated RNA was reverse transcribed into cDNA used as the sequencing template. Profiling relied on immunoSEQ multiplex PCR, and the TCRdb table lists in-frame clones only, not all of them. The sample lists 90,000 to 120,000 clones, 84% occurring once. V lost 1 base and J lost 6; bases outside the gene matches: 3. This CDR3 has 13 residues. Per germline, CDR1 SEHNR and CDR2 FQNEAQ (reference sequence). This sequence originates from a human donor with alopecia areata. The starting material was CD8+ T cells sorted from blood, obtained at week 24, from a patient treated with tofacitinib. The V gene is TRBV7-9, the J gene TRBJ2-7, with TRBD2 matching over 7 bases. The CDR3, as DNA: TGTGCCAGCAGCTTAGTTGCTAGCGGCGAGCAGTACTTC. This gives the protein CASSLVASGEQYF.